This TCR beta chain was documented in a study of low-dose radiotherapy and immunotherapy resistance in tumors. Study-wide context: Intravenous administration to patients comprised nivolumab at 240 mg every two weeks and ipilimumab at 1 mg/kg every six weeks. Every two weeks, one day ahead of radiation and immunotherapy, cyclophosphamide 200 mg/m2 was given (intravenously).

Time point in this sample: before trial treatment. All of the donors were given nivolumab, ipilimumab, aspirin, low-dose cyclophosphamide and low-dose radiotherapy as part of RACIN, a single-arm trial. The V gene's germline CDR1 is SGHVS and CDR2 FQNEAQ. The CDR3 runs to 17 residues. The V and J ends lost 1 base and 9 bases respectively, with 19 bases between them. cDNA synthesis used a TRAV/TRBV-specific primer set for both chains. The authors ran around 19 PCR cycles to amplify TCRs with a constant-region primer and V-primer adapter. One entry per CDR3 protein results from TCRdb running MiXCR on the reads. The sample records about 60,000 distinct CDR3 sequences, about 25% being singletons. This clonotype was picked up many times.

The TCR sequence derives from a male donor with prostate cancer. The sample consisted of PBMCs, taken before treatment. The V and J genes are TRBV7-8 and TRBJ1-6; D is unclear. The CDR3, as DNA: TGTGCCAGCAGCTTAGGAGTCGGGGTACAAGGAGTTTCACCCCTCCACTTT. Translating it yields CASSLGVGVQGVSPLHF.